This paragraph reports one T cell receptor (beta chain). V was cut by 4 bases and J by 1 base, with 11 bases left in between. The germline gives CDR1 SGHDT, CDR2 YYEEEE. The CDR3 length is 14 residues. The data were taken from a study of blood T cell repertoires in COVID-19. Study-wide context: The United States, Italy and Spain supplied acute and convalescent COVID-19 samples.

Recruited during active infection, patients (from Seattle) were subsequently followed longitudinally. Per the original methods: Reference gene primer amplification gave nucleated cell count estimates. Method: immunoSEQ multiplex PCR; TCRdb's copy keeps in-frame clones and lacks some. The V and J calls and the clone size are those of that table, but D and trimming were determined from the DNA. This table holds about 270,000 clones, less than 90% found once. The receptor was derived from a woman aged 30 to 39 with COVID-19, enrolled during active disease. The rearrangement joins TRBV5-6 to TRBJ1-2; no firm D call. Sequenced material: peripheral blood. CDR3 bases: TGTGCCAGCAGCAACCCCCGAGGTAACTATGGCTACACCTTC. This encodes CASSNPRGNYGYTF. The entire variable domain, with the rest obtained from reference TRBV5-6 and TRBJ1-2, is as follows: DAGVTQSPTHLIKTRGQQVTLRCSPKSGHDTVSWYQQALGQGPQFIFQYYEEEERQRGNFPDRFSGHQFPNYSSELNVNALLLGDSALYLCASSNPRGNYGYTFGSGTRLTVV.